A selection of T cell receptor beta chains follows, all from one sample in a study of identical twins. TCRdb passed the 5' RACE reads through MiXCR, listing each CDR3 protein once. The sample consists of hundreds of thousands of distinct CDR3 sequences, 18% of them appearing once. The same data also contributed to another study, on T cells expressing NK-cell markers.

Sequenced input: PBMCs. The receptor source for this set is a woman aged 18-29 years in good health. The CDR3 runs from the conserved cysteine through the conserved F or W. Each record gives: V gene, D gene, J gene, clone size, CDR3 protein, CDR3 DNA. D genes are given only for firm matches. Clone size is shown for a subset of rows, as once, few, many or a class of expanded clone.

v_gene: TRBV5-1; d_gene: TRBD2; j_gene: TRBJ2-1; abundance: many; CDR3aa: CASSPEMSGSLSEQFF; CDR3nt: TGCGCCAGCAGCCCGGAGATGAGCGGGAGTTTAAGCGAGCAGTTCTTC
v_gene: TRBV20-1; d_gene: .; j_gene: TRBJ1-5; abundance: few; CDR3aa: CSASPGQSNQPQHF; CDR3nt: TGCAGTGCTAGTCCAGGACAGAGCAATCAGCCCCAGCATTTT
v_gene: TRBV20-1; d_gene: .; j_gene: TRBJ1-1; abundance: .; CDR3aa: CSANSRGARTEAFF; CDR3nt: TGCAGTGCGAACAGCAGGGGCGCGAGGACTGAAGCTTTCTTT
v_gene: TRBV12-3/TRBV12-4; d_gene: .; j_gene: TRBJ2-7; abundance: few; CDR3aa: CASSPPGPPYEQYF; CDR3nt: TGTGCCAGCAGTCCTCCGGGACCCCCGTACGAGCAGTACTTC
v_gene: TRBV3-1; d_gene: TRBD1; j_gene: TRBJ2-5; abundance: .; CDR3aa: CASSHLVPGQEGETQYF; CDR3nt: TGTGCCAGCAGCCACTTAGTACCGGGACAGGAGGGAGAGACCCAGTACTTC
v_gene: TRBV6-2/TRBV6-3; d_gene: .; j_gene: TRBJ2-7; abundance: .; CDR3aa: CASSKEIFSYEQYF; CDR3nt: TGTGCCAGCAGTAAGGAGATATTTTCCTACGAGCAGTACTTC
v_gene: TRBV9; d_gene: .; j_gene: TRBJ2-7; abundance: .; CDR3aa: CASSPDRLQNEQYF; CDR3nt: TGTGCCAGCAGCCCCGACAGGCTTCAAAACGAGCAGTACTTC
v_gene: TRBV10-3; d_gene: TRBD1; j_gene: TRBJ1-2; abundance: few; CDR3aa: CAISGQGDGYTF; CDR3nt: TGTGCCATCTCCGGACAGGGGGATGGCTACACCTTC
v_gene: TRBV10-3; d_gene: .; j_gene: TRBJ2-7; abundance: few; CDR3aa: CAISDGGLVYEQYF; CDR3nt: TGTGCCATCAGTGATGGAGGGCTGGTCTACGAGCAGTACTTC
v_gene: TRBV7-2; d_gene: .; j_gene: TRBJ2-1; abundance: .; CDR3aa: CASSSLQASYNEQFF; CDR3nt: TGTGCCAGCAGCTCGCTACAGGCCTCCTACAATGAGCAGTTCTTC
v_gene: TRBV15; d_gene: TRBD1; j_gene: TRBJ2-1; abundance: .; CDR3aa: CATSRENDRALYNEQFF; CDR3nt: TGTGCCACCAGCAGGGAAAATGACAGGGCCCTCTACAATGAGCAGTTCTTC
v_gene: TRBV27; d_gene: .; j_gene: TRBJ2-1; abundance: many; CDR3aa: CASSFEAGLLNEQFF; CDR3nt: TGTGCCAGCAGTTTCGAGGCAGGGTTATTGAATGAGCAGTTCTTC
v_gene: TRBV6-1; d_gene: TRBD2; j_gene: TRBJ2-1; abundance: .; CDR3aa: CASISGRLAGRNEQFF; CDR3nt: TGTGCCAGCATCTCAGGCCGACTAGCGGGTCGCAATGAGCAGTTCTTC
v_gene: TRBV7-8; d_gene: .; j_gene: TRBJ2-2; abundance: .; CDR3aa: CASSFGGGELFF; CDR3nt: TGTGCCAGCAGCTTTGGCGGCGGGGAGCTGTTTTTT
v_gene: TRBV12-3/TRBV12-4; d_gene: .; j_gene: TRBJ2-1; abundance: few; CDR3aa: CASRASASSYNEQFF; CDR3nt: TGTGCCAGCAGGGCTAGCGCAAGCTCCTACAATGAGCAGTTCTTC
v_gene: TRBV6-5; d_gene: .; j_gene: TRBJ2-7; abundance: .; CDR3aa: CASSYSIPLRVYEQYF; CDR3nt: TGTGCCAGCAGTTACTCGATCCCCCTCCGGGTCTACGAGCAGTACTTC
v_gene: TRBV29-1; d_gene: TRBD2; j_gene: TRBJ2-5; abundance: .; CDR3aa: CSAAMLAGVVETQYF; CDR3nt: TGCAGCGCCGCCATGCTAGCGGGAGTCGTAGAGACCCAGTACTTC
v_gene: TRBV10-3; d_gene: TRBD2; j_gene: TRBJ2-1; abundance: .; CDR3aa: CAMGTSGGPRQFF; CDR3nt: TGTGCCATGGGGACTAGCGGGGGTCCGCGCCAGTTCTTC
v_gene: TRBV7-7; d_gene: .; j_gene: TRBJ2-1; abundance: many; CDR3aa: CASSTRGSSYNEQFF; CDR3nt: TGTGCCAGCAGCACCCGGGGGTCCTCCTACAATGAGCAGTTCTTC
v_gene: TRBV18; d_gene: .; j_gene: TRBJ2-1; abundance: few; CDR3aa: CASSPVPYNEQFF; CDR3nt: TGTGCCAGCTCACCAGTCCCTTACAATGAGCAGTTCTTC
v_gene: TRBV20-1; d_gene: TRBD2; j_gene: TRBJ2-1; abundance: .; CDR3aa: CSASPSGSYNEQFF; CDR3nt: TGCAGTGCTAGTCCTAGCGGGAGCTACAATGAGCAGTTCTTC
v_gene: TRBV25-1; d_gene: .; j_gene: TRBJ1-2; abundance: .; CDR3aa: CASSEQQGWLYGYTF; CDR3nt: TGTGCCAGCAGTGAACAGCAGGGCTGGTTATATGGCTACACCTTC
v_gene: TRBV10-1; d_gene: .; j_gene: TRBJ2-5; abundance: .; CDR3aa: CASSESAPSETQYF; CDR3nt: TGCGCCAGCAGTGAGTCGGCCCCCTCAGAGACCCAGTACTTC
v_gene: TRBV20-1; d_gene: .; j_gene: TRBJ2-2; abundance: few; CDR3aa: CSARGDRRLTGELFF; CDR3nt: TGCAGTGCTAGAGGCGACAGGCGACTCACCGGGGAGCTGTTTTTT
v_gene: TRBV12-3/TRBV12-4; d_gene: .; j_gene: TRBJ2-7; abundance: few; CDR3aa: CASTPRGQLGGEQYF; CDR3nt: TGTGCCAGCACCCCCCGGGGACAATTAGGGGGCGAGCAGTACTTC
v_gene: TRBV7-9; d_gene: .; j_gene: TRBJ2-7; abundance: few; CDR3aa: CASSSSGEYEQYF; CDR3nt: TGTGCCAGCAGCTCGTCAGGGGAGTACGAGCAGTACTTC
v_gene: TRBV12-3/TRBV12-4; d_gene: .; j_gene: TRBJ1-1; abundance: many; CDR3aa: CASSSPWAHEAFF; CDR3nt: TGTGCCAGCAGTTCCCCTTGGGCCCATGAAGCTTTCTTT
v_gene: TRBV6-6; d_gene: .; j_gene: TRBJ2-2; abundance: .; CDR3aa: CASWGRPSELFF; CDR3nt: TGTGCCAGCTGGGGGCGTCCTTCGGAGCTGTTTTTT
v_gene: TRBV7-2; d_gene: .; j_gene: TRBJ2-1; abundance: .; CDR3aa: CASSLGLRDNEQFF; CDR3nt: TGTGCCAGCAGCTTAGGACTACGAGACAATGAGCAGTTCTTC
v_gene: TRBV5-5; d_gene: .; j_gene: TRBJ2-5; abundance: .; CDR3aa: CASSASGRRETQYF; CDR3nt: TGTGCCAGCAGCGCATCGGGTCGCCGAGAGACCCAGTACTTC
v_gene: TRBV5-1; d_gene: TRBD2; j_gene: TRBJ2-7; abundance: .; CDR3aa: CASSKLGLAGYEQYF; CDR3nt: TGCGCCAGCAGTAAGCTGGGACTAGCGGGGTACGAGCAGTACTTC
v_gene: TRBV29-1; d_gene: TRBD1; j_gene: TRBJ2-2; abundance: few; CDR3aa: CSVDNRGNTGELFF; CDR3nt: TGCAGCGTTGACAACAGGGGGAACACCGGGGAGCTGTTTTTT
v_gene: TRBV29-1; d_gene: TRBD1; j_gene: TRBJ1-5; abundance: .; CDR3aa: CGGGLWRSSNQPQHF; CDR3nt: TGCGGAGGGGGCTTGTGGAGGAGTAGCAATCAGCCCCAGCATTTT
v_gene: TRBV6-1; d_gene: TRBD1; j_gene: TRBJ1-1; abundance: few; CDR3aa: CAISRTGINTEAFF; CDR3nt: TGTGCCATTTCCCGGACAGGTATAAACACTGAAGCTTTCTTT
v_gene: TRBV4-3; d_gene: TRBD2; j_gene: TRBJ2-1; abundance: .; CDR3aa: CASSQRTGTSGRNEQFF; CDR3nt: TGCGCCAGCAGCCAGCGAACCGGGACTAGCGGGAGAAATGAGCAGTTCTTC
v_gene: TRBV20-1; d_gene: TRBD2; j_gene: TRBJ2-1; abundance: many; CDR3aa: CSARDLSGRASLNEQFF; CDR3nt: TGCAGTGCTAGAGATTTGAGCGGGAGGGCGTCGTTGAATGAGCAGTTCTTC
v_gene: TRBV6-2/TRBV6-3; d_gene: .; j_gene: TRBJ2-7; abundance: few; CDR3aa: CASSTSSYEQYF; CDR3nt: TGTGCCAGCAGTACATCGAGCTACGAGCAGTACTTC
v_gene: TRBV30; d_gene: TRBD2; j_gene: TRBJ2-7; abundance: few; CDR3aa: CAWSHLAGAIYEQYF; CDR3nt: TGTGCCTGGAGTCATCTAGCGGGAGCTATATACGAGCAGTACTTC
v_gene: TRBV5-1; d_gene: TRBD1; j_gene: TRBJ2-7; abundance: many; CDR3aa: CASSTPTGYEQYF; CDR3nt: TGCGCCAGCAGCACCCCGACAGGGTACGAGCAGTACTTC
v_gene: TRBV20-1; d_gene: .; j_gene: TRBJ2-5; abundance: few; CDR3aa: CSAARSQETQYF; CDR3nt: TGCAGTGCTGCCCGGTCTCAAGAGACCCAGTACTTC
v_gene: TRBV12-3/TRBV12-4; d_gene: TRBD1; j_gene: TRBJ1-5; abundance: .; CDR3aa: CASRQGQGTGGNQPQHF; CDR3nt: TGTGCCAGCAGACAAGGACAGGGGACAGGGGGCAATCAGCCCCAGCATTTT
v_gene: TRBV10-3; d_gene: TRBD1; j_gene: TRBJ2-1; abundance: .; CDR3aa: CAITKGQGIVNEQFF; CDR3nt: TGTGCCATCACTAAGGGACAGGGGATTGTCAATGAGCAGTTCTTC
v_gene: TRBV9; d_gene: TRBD2; j_gene: TRBJ2-1; abundance: once; CDR3aa: CASSDSGTRRNNEQFF; CDR3nt: TGTGCCAGCAGCGACTCCGGGACTAGGAGGAACAATGAGCAGTTCTTC
v_gene: TRBV7-8; d_gene: .; j_gene: TRBJ1-1; abundance: few; CDR3aa: CASSLGFEGEAFF; CDR3nt: TGTGCCAGCAGCTTAGGATTTGAGGGAGAAGCTTTCTTT
v_gene: TRBV12-3/TRBV12-4; d_gene: TRBD1; j_gene: TRBJ2-7; abundance: .; CDR3aa: CASSPTGIEQYF; CDR3nt: TGTGCCAGCAGCCCGACAGGGATCGAGCAGTACTTC
v_gene: TRBV6-5; d_gene: .; j_gene: TRBJ1-5; abundance: .; CDR3aa: CASSSSFQNQPQHF; CDR3nt: TGTGCCAGCAGCTCCTCCTTCCAGAATCAGCCCCAGCATTTT
v_gene: TRBV18; d_gene: TRBD2; j_gene: TRBJ2-1; abundance: few; CDR3aa: CASSPRLAGSTINNEQFF; CDR3nt: TGTGCCAGCTCACCCCGGCTAGCGGGAAGCACGATCAACAATGAGCAGTTCTTC
v_gene: TRBV29-1; d_gene: .; j_gene: TRBJ2-5; abundance: .; CDR3aa: CSVQQAPQETQYF; CDR3nt: TGCAGCGTCCAACAGGCCCCCCAAGAGACCCAGTACTTC
v_gene: TRBV7-7; d_gene: .; j_gene: TRBJ2-5; abundance: .; CDR3aa: CASSSSVGGDQYF; CDR3nt: TGTGCTAGCAGCTCGTCTGTAGGCGGCGACCAGTACTTC
v_gene: TRBV10-3; d_gene: .; j_gene: TRBJ2-7; abundance: few; CDR3aa: CAIRGSRGALNEQYF; CDR3nt: TGTGCCATCAGGGGCAGCAGGGGAGCTCTGAACGAGCAGTACTTC
v_gene: TRBV2; d_gene: .; j_gene: TRBJ1-2; abundance: .; CDR3aa: CASNGQENYGYTF; CDR3nt: TGTGCCAGCAACGGGCAAGAGAACTATGGCTACACCTTC
v_gene: TRBV20-1; d_gene: .; j_gene: TRBJ2-7; abundance: many; CDR3aa: CSARVGGTYEQYF; CDR3nt: TGCAGTGCTAGAGTAGGAGGCACGTACGAGCAGTACTTC
v_gene: TRBV28; d_gene: TRBD2; j_gene: TRBJ2-2; abundance: .; CDR3aa: CASSLGLSSRELFF; CDR3nt: TGTGCCAGCAGTTTGGGACTATCGAGCAGGGAGCTGTTTTTT
v_gene: TRBV12-3/TRBV12-4; d_gene: .; j_gene: TRBJ2-7; abundance: .; CDR3aa: CASSYDIFYEQYF; CDR3nt: TGTGCCAGCAGTTACGACATCTTCTACGAGCAGTACTTC